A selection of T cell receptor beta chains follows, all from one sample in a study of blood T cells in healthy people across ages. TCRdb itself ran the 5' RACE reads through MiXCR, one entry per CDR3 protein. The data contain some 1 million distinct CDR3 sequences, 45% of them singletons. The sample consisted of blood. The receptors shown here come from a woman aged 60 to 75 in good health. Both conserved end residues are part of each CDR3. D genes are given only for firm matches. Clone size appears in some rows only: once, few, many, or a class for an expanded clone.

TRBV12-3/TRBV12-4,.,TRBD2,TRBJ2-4,CASSVAGGWNIQYF,TGTGCCAGCAGCGTAGCGGGAGGGTGGAACATTCAGTACTTC
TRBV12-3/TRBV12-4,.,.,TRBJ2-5,CASSLRGGGGETQYF,TGTGCCAGCAGTTTACGTGGGGGCGGAGGGGAGACCCAGTACTTC
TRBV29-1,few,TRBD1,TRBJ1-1,CSVATTGGTTEAFF,TGCAGCGTCGCGACCACAGGGGGAACGACTGAAGCTTTCTTT
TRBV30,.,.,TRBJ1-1,CAWSVPPGRLNTEAFF,TGTGCCTGGAGTGTTCCTCCGGGGAGGCTGAACACTGAAGCTTTCTTT
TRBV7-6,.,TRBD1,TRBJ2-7,CASSLGGRTGEGEQYF,TGTGCCAGCAGCTTAGGGGGACGGACAGGGGAAGGCGAGCAGTACTTC
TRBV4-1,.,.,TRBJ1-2,CASSQEAGDGYTF,TGCGCCAGCAGCCAAGAGGCAGGAGATGGCTACACCTTC
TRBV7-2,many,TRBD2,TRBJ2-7,CASSGLAGGYEQYF,TGTGCCAGCAGCGGACTAGCGGGAGGCTACGAGCAGTACTTC
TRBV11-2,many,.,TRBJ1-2,CASSSEGNGYTF,TGTGCCAGCAGCTCGGAGGGGAATGGCTACACCTTC
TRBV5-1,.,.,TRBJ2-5,CASSSGPGGQETQYF,TGCGCCAGCAGCTCAGGACCAGGGGGGCAAGAGACCCAGTACTTC
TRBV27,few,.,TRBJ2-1,CASSLSGGREQFF,TGTGCCAGCAGTTTATCGGGGGGCAGGGAGCAGTTCTTC
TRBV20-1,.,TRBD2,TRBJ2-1,CMASGNNEQFF,TGCATGGCTAGCGGAAACAATGAGCAGTTCTTC
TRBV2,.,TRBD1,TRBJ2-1,CASSRDRGDYNEQFF,TGTGCCAGCAGTCGGGACAGGGGAGACTACAATGAGCAGTTCTTC
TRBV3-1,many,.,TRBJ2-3,CASKRGSTDTQYF,TGTGCCAGCAAGAGGGGGAGCACAGATACGCAGTATTTT
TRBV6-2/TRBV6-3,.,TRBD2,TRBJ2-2,CASSSGLAGGPGELFF,TGTGCCAGCAGTTCTGGACTAGCGGGAGGTCCCGGGGAGCTGTTTTTT
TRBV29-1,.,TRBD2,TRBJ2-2,CSVARAGGTGELFF,TGCAGCGTTGCAAGGGCGGGAGGTACCGGGGAGCTGTTTTTT
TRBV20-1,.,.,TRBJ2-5,CSARARWGEEQYF,TGCAGTGCTAGAGCCCGGTGGGGAGAAGAGCAGTACTTC
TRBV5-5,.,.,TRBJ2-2,CASSHQGHNTGELFF,TGTGCCAGCAGCCACCAGGGACACAACACCGGGGAGCTGTTTTTT
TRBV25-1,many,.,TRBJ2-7,CASSEGTSYEQYF,TGTGCCAGCAGTGAAGGGACTTCCTACGAGCAGTACTTC